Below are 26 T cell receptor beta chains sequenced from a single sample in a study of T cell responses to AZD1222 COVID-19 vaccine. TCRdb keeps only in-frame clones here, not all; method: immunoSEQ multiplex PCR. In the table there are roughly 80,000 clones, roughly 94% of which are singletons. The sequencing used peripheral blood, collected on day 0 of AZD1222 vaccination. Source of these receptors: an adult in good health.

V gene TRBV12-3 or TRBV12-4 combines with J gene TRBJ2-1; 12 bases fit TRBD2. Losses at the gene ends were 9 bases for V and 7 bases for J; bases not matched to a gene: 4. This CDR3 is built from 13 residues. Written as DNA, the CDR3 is TGTGCCAGTCGACTAGCGGGAGTGAATGAGCAGTTCTTC. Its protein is CASRLAGVNEQFF.

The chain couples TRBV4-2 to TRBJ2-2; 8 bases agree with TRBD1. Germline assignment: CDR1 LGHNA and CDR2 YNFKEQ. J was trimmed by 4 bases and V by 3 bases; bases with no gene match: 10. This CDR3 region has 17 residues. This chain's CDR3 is CASSHKMGRGLTGELFF. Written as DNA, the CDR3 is TGTGCCAGCAGCCACAAGATGGGCAGGGGGCTCACCGGGGAGCTGTTTTTT.

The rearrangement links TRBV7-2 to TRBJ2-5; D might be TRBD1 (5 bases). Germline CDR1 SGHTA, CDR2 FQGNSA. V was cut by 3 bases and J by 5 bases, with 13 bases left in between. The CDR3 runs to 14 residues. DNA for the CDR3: TGTGCCAGCAGCTTGATTCAGGGAAGGGAGACCCAGTACTTC. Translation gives CASSLIQGRETQYF.

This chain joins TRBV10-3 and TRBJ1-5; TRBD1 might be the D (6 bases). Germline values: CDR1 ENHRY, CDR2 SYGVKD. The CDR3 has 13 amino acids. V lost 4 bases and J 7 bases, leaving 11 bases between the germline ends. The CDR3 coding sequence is TGTGCCATCAGTGGGGGGGCTGGGCAGCCCCAGCATTTT. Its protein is CAISGGAGQPQHF.

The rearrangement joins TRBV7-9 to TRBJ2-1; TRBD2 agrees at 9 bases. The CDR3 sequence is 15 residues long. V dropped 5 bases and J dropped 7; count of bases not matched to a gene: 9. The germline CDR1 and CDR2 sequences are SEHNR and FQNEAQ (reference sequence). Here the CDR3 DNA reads TGTGCCAGCAGCCAGAGCGGGGGGCCTAAAAATGAGCAGTTCTTC. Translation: CASSQSGGPKNEQFF.

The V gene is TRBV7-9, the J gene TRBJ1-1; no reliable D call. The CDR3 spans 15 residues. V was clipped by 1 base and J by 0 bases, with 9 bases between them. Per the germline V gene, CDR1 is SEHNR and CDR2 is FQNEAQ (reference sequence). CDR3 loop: CASSLVGSMNTEAFF. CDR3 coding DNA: TGTGCCAGCAGCTTAGTTGGCAGCATGAACACTGAAGCTTTCTTT.

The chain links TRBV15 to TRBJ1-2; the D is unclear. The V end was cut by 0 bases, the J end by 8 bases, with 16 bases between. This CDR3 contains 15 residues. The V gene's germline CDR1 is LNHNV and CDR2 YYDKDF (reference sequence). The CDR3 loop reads CATSRDSGRGVGYTF. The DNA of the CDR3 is TGTGCCACCAGCAGAGATAGCGGCCGCGGGGTCGGCTACACCTTC. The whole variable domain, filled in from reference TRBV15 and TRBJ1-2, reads DAMVIQNPRYQVTQFGKPVTLSCSQTLNHNVMYWYQQKSSQAPKLLFHYYDKDFNNEADTPDNFQSRRPNTSFCFLDIRSPGLGDTAMYLCATSRDSGRGVGYTFGSGTRLTVV.

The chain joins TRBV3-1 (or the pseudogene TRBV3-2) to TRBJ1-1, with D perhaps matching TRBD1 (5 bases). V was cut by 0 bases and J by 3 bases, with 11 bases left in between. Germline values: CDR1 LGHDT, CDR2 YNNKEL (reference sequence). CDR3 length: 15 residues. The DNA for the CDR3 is TGTGCCAGCAGCCAAGATGGTGGGGCGTACACTGAAGCTTTCTTT. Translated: CASSQDGGAYTEAFF.

CDR3 nucleotides: TGTGCCAGCAGCCTCCGGGACGGGGGGGACTATGGCTACACCTTC. It yields the protein CASSLRDGGDYGYTF. The rearrangement joins TRBV7-2 to TRBJ1-2; tentatively, D is TRBD1 (5 bases). V lost 5 bases and J lost 3, with 16 bases in between. Germline V gives CDR1 SGHTA, CDR2 FQGNSA. There are 15 residues in the CDR3.

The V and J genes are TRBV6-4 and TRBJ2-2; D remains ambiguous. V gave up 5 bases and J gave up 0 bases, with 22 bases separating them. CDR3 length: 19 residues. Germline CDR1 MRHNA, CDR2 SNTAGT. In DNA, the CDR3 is TGTGCCAGCAGTCCTCGTTCAGATTCTAAAACCTCGAACACCGGGGAGCTGTTTTTT. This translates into CASSPRSDSKTSNTGELFF.

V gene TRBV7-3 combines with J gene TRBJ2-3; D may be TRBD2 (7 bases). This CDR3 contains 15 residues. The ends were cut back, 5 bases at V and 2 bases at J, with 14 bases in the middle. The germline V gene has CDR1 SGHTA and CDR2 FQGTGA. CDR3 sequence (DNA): TGTGCCAGCAGCGTGGGAGGGGGACTCACAGATACGCAGTATTTT. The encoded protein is CASSVGGGLTDTQYF.

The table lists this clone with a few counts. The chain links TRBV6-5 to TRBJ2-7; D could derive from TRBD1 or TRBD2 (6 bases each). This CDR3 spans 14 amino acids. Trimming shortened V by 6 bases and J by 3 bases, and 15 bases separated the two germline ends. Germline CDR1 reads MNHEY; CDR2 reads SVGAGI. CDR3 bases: TGTGCCAGCAGCCCAGGGGAGGAAAACTACGAGCAGTACTTC. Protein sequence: CASSPGEENYEQYF.

CDR3 nucleotide sequence: TGCAGCGTTGCCGTGTTGGAGACCCAGTACTTC. It codes for CSVAVLETQYF. J is TRBJ2-5 and V is TRBV29-1; D is uncertain. Germline CDR1 SQVTM, CDR2 ANQGSEA. The CDR3 contains 11 residues. V lost 4 bases, J lost 5 bases, and 8 bases lay in between.

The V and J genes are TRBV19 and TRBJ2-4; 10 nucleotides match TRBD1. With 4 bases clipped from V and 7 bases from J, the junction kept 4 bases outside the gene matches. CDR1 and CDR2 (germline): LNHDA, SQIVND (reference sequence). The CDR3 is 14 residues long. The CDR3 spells CASSTGQGGNIQYF. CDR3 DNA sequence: TGTGCCAGTAGTACCGGACAGGGGGGGAACATTCAGTACTTC.

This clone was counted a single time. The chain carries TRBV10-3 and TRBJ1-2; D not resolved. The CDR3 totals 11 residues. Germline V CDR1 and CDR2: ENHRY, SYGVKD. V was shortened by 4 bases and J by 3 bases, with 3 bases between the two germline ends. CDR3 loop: CAISADYGYTF. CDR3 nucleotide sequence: TGTGCCATCAGTGCTGACTATGGCTACACCTTC.

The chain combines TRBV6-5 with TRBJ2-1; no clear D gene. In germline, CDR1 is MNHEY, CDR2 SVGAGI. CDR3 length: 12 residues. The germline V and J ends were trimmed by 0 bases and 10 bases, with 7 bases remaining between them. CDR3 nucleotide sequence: TGTGCCAGCAGTTACTCGGTAGGGGAGCAGTTCTTC. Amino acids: CASSYSVGEQFF.

The CDR3 DNA sequence: TGTGCCAGCAGTGTACACCCGTCACGAGGGGCCTACGAGCAGTACTTC. Translation: CASSVHPSRGAYEQYF. The genes are TRBV28 and TRBJ2-7; D may correspond to TRBD1 or TRBD2 (5 bases each). There are 16 residues in the CDR3. With 5 bases removed from V and 2 bases from J, the gap between germline ends came to 19 bases. The V gene's germline CDR1 is MDHEN and CDR2 SYDVKM.

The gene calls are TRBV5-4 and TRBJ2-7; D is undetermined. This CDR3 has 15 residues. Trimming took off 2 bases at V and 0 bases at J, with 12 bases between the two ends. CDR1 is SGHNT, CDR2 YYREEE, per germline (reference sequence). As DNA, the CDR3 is TGTGCCAGCAGCTTAGAAGCGCCGAGCTCCTACGAGCAGTACTTC. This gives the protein CASSLEAPSSYEQYF. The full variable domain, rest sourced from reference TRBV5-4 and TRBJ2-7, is ETGVTQSPTHLIKTRGQQVTLRCSSQSGHNTVSWYQQALGQGPQFIFQYYREEENGRGNFPPRFSGLQFPNYSSELNVNALELDDSALYLCASSLEAPSSYEQYFGPGTRLTVT.

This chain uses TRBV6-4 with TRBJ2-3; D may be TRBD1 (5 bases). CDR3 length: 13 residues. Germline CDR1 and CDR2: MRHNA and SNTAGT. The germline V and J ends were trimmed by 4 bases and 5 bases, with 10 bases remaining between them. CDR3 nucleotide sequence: TGTGCCAGCAGTGGAGACAGCGTAGATACGCAGTATTTT. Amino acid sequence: CASSGDSVDTQYF.

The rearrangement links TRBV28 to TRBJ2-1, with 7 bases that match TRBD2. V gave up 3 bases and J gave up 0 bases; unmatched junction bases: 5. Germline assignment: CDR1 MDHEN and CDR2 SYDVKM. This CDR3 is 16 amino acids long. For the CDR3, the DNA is TGTGCCAGCAGTTTCGCGGGAGCCGGCTCCTACAATGAGCAGTTCTTC. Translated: CASSFAGAGSYNEQFF. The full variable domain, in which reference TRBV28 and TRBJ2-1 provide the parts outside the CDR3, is DVKVTQSSRYLVKRTGEKVFLECVQDMDHENMFWYRQDPGLGLRLIYFSYDVKMKEKGDIPEGYSVSREKKERFSLILESASTNQTSMYLCASSFAGAGSYNEQFFGPGTRLTVL.

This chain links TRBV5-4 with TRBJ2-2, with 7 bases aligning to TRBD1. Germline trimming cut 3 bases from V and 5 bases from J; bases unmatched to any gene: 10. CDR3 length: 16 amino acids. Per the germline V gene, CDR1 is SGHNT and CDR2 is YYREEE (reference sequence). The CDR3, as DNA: TGTGCCAGCAGCTCCCGGGACAGCGACTTAACCGGGGAGCTGTTTTTT. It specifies CASSSRDSDLTGELFF.

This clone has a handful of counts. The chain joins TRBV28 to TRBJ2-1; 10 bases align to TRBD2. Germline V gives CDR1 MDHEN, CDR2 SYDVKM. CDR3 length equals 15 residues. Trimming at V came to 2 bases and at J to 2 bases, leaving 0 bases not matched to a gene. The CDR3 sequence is CASSLLAGAYNEQFF. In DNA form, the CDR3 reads TGTGCCAGCAGTTTACTAGCGGGAGCCTACAATGAGCAGTTCTTC.

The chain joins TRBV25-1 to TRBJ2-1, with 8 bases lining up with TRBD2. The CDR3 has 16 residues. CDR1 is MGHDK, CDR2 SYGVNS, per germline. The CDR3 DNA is TGTGCGGGGCACACGCCGCGGGAGGCCAGATACAATGAGCAGTTCTTC. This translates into CAGHTPREARYNEQFF.

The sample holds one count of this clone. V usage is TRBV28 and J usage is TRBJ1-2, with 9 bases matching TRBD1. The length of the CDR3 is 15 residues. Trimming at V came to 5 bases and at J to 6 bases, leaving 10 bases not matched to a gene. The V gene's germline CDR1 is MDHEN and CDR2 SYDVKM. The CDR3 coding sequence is TGTGCCAGCAGTCCTCACGACAGGGGGTCAAATGGCTACACCTTC. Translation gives CASSPHDRGSNGYTF.

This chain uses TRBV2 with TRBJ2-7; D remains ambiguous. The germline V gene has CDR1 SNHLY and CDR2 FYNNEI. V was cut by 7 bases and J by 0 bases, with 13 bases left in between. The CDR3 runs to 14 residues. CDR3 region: CASKETAYSYEQYF. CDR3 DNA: TGTGCCAGCAAGGAGACGGCCTACTCCTACGAGCAGTACTTC.

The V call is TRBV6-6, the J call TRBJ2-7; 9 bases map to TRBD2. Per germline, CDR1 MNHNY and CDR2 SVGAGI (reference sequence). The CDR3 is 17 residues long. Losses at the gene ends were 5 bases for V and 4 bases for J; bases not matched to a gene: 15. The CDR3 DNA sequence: TGTGCCAGCAGTCCGGCTACACTAGCGGGCGCCCCATACGAGCAGTACTTC. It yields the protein CASSPATLAGAPYEQYF.